The sample holds a few counts of the clone carrying this T cell receptor beta chain. The target antigen is unknown. These data come from a study of OX40 agonist ivuxolimab in advanced cancers. At the level of the study: The dose-escalation cohort was approximately 84% male, with a mean age of 60 years, ranging roughly 20 to 90. Allowance was made for prior anti-PD-1, anti-PD-L1 or anti-CTLA-4 therapy, and roughly 39% had some.

Points from the study as a whole: Also present in some nonresponders was a low level of normalized T-cell clonal expansion.

CDR3 size: 12 residues. Trimming took off 1 base at V and 4 bases at J, with 4 bases between the two ends. Germline V CDR1 and CDR2: WSHSY, SAAADI. Profiling relied on immunoSEQ multiplex PCR, and the TCRdb table lists in-frame clones only, not all of them. Found here are some 98,000 clones, around 92% of them singletons; the top ten hold around 0.28%. The sample consisted of CD4+ or CD8+ T cells sorted from blood, taken in a trial of the OX40 agonist ivuxolimab. The sequence derives from an adult with an advanced solid tumor such as melanoma, head and neck, liver or kidney cancer. The rearrangement links TRBV10-2 to TRBJ1-1; no clear D. CDR3 protein: CASSEWSTEAFF. CDR3 nucleotides: TGCGCCAGCAGTGAGTGGTCCACTGAAGCTTTCTTT.